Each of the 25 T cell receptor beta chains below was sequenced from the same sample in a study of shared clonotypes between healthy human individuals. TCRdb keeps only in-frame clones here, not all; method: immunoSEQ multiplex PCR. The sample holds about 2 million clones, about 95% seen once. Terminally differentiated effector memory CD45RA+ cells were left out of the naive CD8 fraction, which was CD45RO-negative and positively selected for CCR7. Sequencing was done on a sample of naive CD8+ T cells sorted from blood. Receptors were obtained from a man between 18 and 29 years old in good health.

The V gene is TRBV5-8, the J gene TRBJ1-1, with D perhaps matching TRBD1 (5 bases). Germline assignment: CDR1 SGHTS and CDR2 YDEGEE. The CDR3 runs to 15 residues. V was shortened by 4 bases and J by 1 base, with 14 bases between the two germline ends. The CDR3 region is CASSAGRRKNTEAFF. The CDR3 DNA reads TGTGCCAGCAGCGCGGGACGGCGAAAGAACACTGAAGCTTTCTTT.

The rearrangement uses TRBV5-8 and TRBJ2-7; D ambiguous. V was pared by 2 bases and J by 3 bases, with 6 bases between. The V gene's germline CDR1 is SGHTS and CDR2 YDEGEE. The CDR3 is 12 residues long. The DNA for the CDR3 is TGTGCCAGCAGCTTTAGCCTCTACGAGCAGTACTTC. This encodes CASSFSLYEQYF.

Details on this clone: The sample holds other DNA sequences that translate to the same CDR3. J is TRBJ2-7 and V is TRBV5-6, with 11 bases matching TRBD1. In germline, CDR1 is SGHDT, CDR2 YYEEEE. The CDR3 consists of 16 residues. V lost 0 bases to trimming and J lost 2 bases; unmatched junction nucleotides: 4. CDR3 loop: CASSLGPGQGAYEQYF. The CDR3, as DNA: TGTGCCAGCAGCTTGGGACCGGGACAGGGGGCCTACGAGCAGTACTTC.

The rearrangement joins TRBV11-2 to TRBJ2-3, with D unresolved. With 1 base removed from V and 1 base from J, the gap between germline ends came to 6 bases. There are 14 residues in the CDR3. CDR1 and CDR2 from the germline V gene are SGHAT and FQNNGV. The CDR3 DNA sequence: TGTGCCAGCAGCTTAGCGGAGCGCACAGATACGCAGTATTTT. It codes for CASSLAERTDTQYF.

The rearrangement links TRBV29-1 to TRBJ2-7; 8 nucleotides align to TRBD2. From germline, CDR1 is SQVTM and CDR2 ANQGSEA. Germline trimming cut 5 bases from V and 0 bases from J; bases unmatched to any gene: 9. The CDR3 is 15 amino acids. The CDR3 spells CSVILAGVGSYEQYF. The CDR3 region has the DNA TGCAGCGTTATTCTAGCGGGTGTGGGCTCCTACGAGCAGTACTTC.

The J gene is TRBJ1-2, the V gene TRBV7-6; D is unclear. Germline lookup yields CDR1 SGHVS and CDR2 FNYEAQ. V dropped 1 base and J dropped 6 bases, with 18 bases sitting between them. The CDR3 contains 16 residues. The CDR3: CASSLETLRELNGYTF. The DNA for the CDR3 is TGTGCCAGCAGCTTAGAGACCCTCCGAGAGTTAAATGGCTACACCTTC.

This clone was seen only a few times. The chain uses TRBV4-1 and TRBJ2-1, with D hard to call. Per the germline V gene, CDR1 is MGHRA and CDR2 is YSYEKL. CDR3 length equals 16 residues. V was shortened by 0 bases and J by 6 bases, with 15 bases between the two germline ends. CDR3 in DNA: TGCGCCAGCAGCCAAGACGTGACCGCCTGGGTCAATGAGCAGTTCTTC. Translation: CASSQDVTAWVNEQFF.

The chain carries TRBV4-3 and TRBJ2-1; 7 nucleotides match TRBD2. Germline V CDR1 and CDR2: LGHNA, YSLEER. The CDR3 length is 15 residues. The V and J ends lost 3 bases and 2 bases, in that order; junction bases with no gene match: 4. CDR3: CASSHGSGAYNEQFF. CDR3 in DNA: TGCGCCAGCAGCCATGGAAGCGGGGCCTACAATGAGCAGTTCTTC.

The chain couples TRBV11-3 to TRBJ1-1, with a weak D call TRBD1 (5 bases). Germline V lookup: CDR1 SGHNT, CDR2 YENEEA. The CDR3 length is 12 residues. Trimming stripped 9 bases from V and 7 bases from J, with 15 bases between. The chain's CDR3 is CASEGLQGEAFF. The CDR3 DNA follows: TGTGCCAGTGAGGGACTACAAGGTGAAGCTTTCTTT.

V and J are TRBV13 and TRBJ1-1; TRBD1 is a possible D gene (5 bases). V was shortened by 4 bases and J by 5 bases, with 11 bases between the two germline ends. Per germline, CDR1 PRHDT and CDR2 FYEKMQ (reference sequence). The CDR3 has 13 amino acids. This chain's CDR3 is CASSSMGGTEAFF. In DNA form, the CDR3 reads TGTGCCAGCAGCTCGATGGGGGGGACTGAAGCTTTCTTT.

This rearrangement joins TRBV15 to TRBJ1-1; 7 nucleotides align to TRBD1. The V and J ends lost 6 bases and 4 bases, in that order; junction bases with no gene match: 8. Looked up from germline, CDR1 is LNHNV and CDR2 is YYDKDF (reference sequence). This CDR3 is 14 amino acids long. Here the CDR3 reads CATRGDWTGTEAFF. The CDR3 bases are TGTGCCACCAGAGGGGATTGGACAGGCACTGAAGCTTTCTTT.

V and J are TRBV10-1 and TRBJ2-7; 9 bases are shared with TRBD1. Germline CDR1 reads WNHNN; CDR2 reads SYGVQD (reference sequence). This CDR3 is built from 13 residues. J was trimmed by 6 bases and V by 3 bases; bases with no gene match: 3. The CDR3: CASSDYRGREQYF. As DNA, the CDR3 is TGCGCCAGCAGTGACTACAGGGGGCGCGAGCAGTACTTC.

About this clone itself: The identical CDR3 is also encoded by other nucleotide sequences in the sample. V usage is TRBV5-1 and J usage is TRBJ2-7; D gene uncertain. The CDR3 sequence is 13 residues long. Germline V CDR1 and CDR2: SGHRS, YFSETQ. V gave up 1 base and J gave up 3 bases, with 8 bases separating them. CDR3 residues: CASSLTENYEQYF. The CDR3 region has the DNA TGCGCCAGCAGCTTGACCGAAAACTACGAGCAGTACTTC.

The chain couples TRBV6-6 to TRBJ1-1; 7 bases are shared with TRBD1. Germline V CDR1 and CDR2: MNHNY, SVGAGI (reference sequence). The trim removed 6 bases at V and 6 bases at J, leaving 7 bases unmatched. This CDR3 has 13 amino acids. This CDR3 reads CASSITGAAEAFF. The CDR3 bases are TGTGCCAGCAGCATTACAGGGGCCGCTGAAGCTTTCTTT.

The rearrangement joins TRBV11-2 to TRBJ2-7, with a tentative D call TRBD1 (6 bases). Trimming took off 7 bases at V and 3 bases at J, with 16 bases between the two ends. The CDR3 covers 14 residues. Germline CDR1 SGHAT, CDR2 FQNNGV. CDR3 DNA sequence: TGTGCCAGCACGCCAGGGGCAGGCGGCTACGAGCAGTACTTC. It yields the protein CASTPGAGGYEQYF. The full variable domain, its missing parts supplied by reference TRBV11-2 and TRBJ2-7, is EAGVAQSPRYKIIEKRQSVAFWCNPISGHATLYWYQQILGQGPKLLIQFQNNGVVDDSQLPKDRFSAERLKGVDSTLKIQPAKLEDSAVYLCASTPGAGGYEQYFGPGTRLTVT.

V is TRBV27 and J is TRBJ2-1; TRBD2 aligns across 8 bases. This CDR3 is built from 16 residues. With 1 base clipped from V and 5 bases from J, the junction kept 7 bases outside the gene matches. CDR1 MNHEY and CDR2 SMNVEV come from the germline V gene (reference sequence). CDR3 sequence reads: CASSLLGGRNNNEQFF. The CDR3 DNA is TGTGCCAGCAGTTTATTGGGCGGGAGGAATAACAATGAGCAGTTCTTC.

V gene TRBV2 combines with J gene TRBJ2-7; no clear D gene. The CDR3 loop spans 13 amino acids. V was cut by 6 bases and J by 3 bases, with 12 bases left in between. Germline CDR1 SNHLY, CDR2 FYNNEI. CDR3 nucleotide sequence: TGTGCCAGCAGCGATACTACCTACTACGAGCAGTACTTC. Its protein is CASSDTTYYEQYF.

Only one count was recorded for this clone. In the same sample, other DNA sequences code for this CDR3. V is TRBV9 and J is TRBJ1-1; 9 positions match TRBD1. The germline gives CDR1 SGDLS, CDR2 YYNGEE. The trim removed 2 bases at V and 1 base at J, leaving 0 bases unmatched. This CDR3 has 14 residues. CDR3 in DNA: TGTGCCAGCAGCGTGACAGGGGGGAACACTGAAGCTTTCTTT. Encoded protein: CASSVTGGNTEAFF. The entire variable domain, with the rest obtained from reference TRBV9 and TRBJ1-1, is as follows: DSGVTQTPKHLITATGQRVTLRCSPRSGDLSVYWYQQSLDQGLQFLIQYYNGEERAKGNILERFSAQQFPDLHSELNLSSLELGDSALYFCASSVTGGNTEAFFGQGTRLTVV.

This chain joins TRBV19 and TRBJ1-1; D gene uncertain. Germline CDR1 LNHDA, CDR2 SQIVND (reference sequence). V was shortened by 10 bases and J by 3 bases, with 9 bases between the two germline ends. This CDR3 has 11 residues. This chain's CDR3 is CATKADTEAFF. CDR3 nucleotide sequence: TGTGCCACGAAAGCCGACACTGAAGCTTTCTTT.

CDR3 sequence: CASSLGTRRDEVETQYF. CDR3 coding DNA: TGTGCCAGCAGCCTGGGGACTAGGCGGGATGAGGTGGAGACCCAGTACTTC. The chain joins TRBV5-6 to TRBJ2-5; TRBD2 aligns across 8 bases. From germline, CDR1 is SGHDT and CDR2 YYEEEE. The CDR3 consists of 17 residues. The J segment lost 5 bases and the V segment lost 4 bases, leaving 16 bases of the junction unmatched.

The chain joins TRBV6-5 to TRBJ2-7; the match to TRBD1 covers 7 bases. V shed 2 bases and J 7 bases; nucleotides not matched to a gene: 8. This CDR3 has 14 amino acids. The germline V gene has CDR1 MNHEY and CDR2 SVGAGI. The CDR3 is CASSYDVTGWEQYF. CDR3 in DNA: TGTGCCAGCAGTTACGATGTGACAGGGTGGGAGCAGTACTTC.

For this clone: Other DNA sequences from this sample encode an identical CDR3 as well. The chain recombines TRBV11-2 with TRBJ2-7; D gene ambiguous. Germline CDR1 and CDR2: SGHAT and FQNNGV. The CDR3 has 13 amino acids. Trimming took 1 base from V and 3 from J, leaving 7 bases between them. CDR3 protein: CASSLAGFYEQYF. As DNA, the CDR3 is TGTGCCAGCAGCTTAGCCGGCTTCTACGAGCAGTACTTC.

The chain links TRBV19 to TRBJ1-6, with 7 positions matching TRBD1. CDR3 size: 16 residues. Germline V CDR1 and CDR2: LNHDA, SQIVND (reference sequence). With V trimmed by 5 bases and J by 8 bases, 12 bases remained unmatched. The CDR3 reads CASSVGTEDLDSPLHF. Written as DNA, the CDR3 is TGTGCCAGTAGTGTCGGGACAGAAGATTTAGATTCACCCCTCCACTTT.

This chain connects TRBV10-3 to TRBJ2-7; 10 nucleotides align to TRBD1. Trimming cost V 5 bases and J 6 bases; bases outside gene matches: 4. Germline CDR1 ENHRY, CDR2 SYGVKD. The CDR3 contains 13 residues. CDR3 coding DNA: TGTGCCATCAGTCGGGACAGGGGAAGCGAGCAGTACTTC. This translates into CAISRDRGSEQYF.

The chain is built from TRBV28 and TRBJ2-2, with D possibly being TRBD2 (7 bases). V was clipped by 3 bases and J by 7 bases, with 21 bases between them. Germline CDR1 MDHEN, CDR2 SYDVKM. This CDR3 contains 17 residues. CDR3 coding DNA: TGTGCCAGCAGTTTTCCCGCCGTGGGGGGGCAGGTCGGGGAGCTGTTTTTT. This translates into CASSFPAVGGQVGELFF.